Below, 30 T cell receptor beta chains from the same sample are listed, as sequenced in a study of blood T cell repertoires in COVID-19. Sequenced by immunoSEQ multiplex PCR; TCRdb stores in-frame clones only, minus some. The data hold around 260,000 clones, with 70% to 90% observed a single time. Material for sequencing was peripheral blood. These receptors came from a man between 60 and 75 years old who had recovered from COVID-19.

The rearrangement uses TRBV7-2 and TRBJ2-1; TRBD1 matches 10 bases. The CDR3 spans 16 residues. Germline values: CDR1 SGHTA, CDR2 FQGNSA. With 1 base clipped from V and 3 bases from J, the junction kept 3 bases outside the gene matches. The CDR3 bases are TGTGCCAGCAGCTTAGGGGGACAGGGGCTCTACAATGAGCAGTTCTTC. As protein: CASSLGGQGLYNEQFF.

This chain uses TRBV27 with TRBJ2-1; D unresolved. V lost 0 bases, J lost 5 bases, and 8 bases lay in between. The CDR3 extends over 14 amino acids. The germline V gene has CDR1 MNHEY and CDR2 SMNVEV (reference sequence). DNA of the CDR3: TGTGCCAGCAGTTTATCGCGACAACACAATGAGCAGTTCTTC. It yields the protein CASSLSRQHNEQFF.

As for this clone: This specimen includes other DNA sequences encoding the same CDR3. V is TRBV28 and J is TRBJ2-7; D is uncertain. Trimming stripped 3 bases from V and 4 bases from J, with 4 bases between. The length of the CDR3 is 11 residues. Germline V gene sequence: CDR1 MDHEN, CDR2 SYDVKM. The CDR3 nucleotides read TGTGCCAGCAGTTTGAGATACGAGCAGTACTTC. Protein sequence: CASSLRYEQYF. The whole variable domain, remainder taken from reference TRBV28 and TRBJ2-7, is DVKVTQSSRYLVKRTGEKVFLECVQDMDHENMFWYRQDPGLGLRLIYFSYDVKMKEKGDIPEGYSVSREKKERFSLILESASTNQTSMYLCASSLRYEQYFGPGTRLTVT.

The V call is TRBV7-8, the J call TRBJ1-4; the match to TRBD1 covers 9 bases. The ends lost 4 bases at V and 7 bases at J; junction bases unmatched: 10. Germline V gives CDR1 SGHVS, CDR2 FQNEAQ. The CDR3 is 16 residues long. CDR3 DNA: TGTGCCAGCAGCTCCGGGGACAGGGTCGGGGGTGAAAAACTGTTTTTT. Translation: CASSSGDRVGGEKLFF.

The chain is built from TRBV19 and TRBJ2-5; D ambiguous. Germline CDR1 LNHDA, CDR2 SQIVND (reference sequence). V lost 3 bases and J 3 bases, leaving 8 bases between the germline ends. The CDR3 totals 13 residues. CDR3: CASSILTEETQYF. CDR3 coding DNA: TGTGCCAGTAGTATCTTAACGGAAGAGACCCAGTACTTC.

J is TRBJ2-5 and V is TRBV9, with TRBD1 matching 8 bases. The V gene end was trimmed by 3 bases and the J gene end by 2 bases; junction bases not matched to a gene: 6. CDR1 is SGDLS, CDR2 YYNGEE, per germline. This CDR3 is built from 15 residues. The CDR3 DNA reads TGTGCCAGCAGCGCCCAGGGGACAGGACAAGAGACCCAGTACTTC. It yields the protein CASSAQGTGQETQYF.

The CDR3 region has the DNA TGTGCCAGCAGGCTGACAGGCAACAATCAGCCCCAGCATTTT. As protein: CASRLTGNNQPQHF. J is TRBJ1-5 and V is TRBV7-2, with D perhaps TRBD1 (6 bases). The CDR3 runs to 14 residues. Trimming took off 6 bases at V and 3 bases at J, with 12 bases between the two ends. The germline V gene encodes CDR1 SGHTA and CDR2 FQGNSA. Full variable domain (remainder filled in from reference TRBV7-2 and TRBJ1-5): GAGVSQSPSNKVTEKGKDVELRCDPISGHTALYWYRQSLGQGLEFLIYFQGNSAPDKSGLPSDRFSAERTGGSVSTLTIQRTQQEDSAVYLCASRLTGNNQPQHFGDGTRLSIL.

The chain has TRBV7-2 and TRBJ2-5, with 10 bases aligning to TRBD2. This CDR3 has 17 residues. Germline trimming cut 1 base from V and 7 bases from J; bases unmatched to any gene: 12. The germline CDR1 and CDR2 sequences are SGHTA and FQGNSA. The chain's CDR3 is CASSLGGSGRTHGTQYF. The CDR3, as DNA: TGTGCCAGCAGCTTAGGGGGTAGCGGGAGGACCCACGGGACCCAGTACTTC. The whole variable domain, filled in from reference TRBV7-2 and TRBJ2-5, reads GAGVSQSPSNKVTEKGKDVELRCDPISGHTALYWYRQSLGQGLEFLIYFQGNSAPDKSGLPSDRFSAERTGGSVSTLTIQRTQQEDSAVYLCASSLGGSGRTHGTQYFGPGTRLLVL.

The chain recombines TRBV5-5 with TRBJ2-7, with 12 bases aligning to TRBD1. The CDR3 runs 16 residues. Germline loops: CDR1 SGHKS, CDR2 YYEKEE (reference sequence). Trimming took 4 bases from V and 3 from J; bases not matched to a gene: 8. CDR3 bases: TGTGCCAGCAGCGGAGGGACAGGGGGCACGTACTACGAGCAGTACTTC. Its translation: CASSGGTGGTYYEQYF. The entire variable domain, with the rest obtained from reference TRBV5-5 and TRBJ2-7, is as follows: DAGVTQSPTHLIKTRGQQVTLRCSPISGHKSVSWYQQVLGQGPQFIFQYYEKEERGRGNFPDRFSARQFPNYSSELNVNALLLGDSALYLCASSGGTGGTYYEQYFGPGTRLTVT.

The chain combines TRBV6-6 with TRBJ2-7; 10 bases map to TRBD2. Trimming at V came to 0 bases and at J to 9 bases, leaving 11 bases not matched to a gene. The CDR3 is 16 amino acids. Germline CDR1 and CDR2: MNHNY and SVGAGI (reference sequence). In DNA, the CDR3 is TGTGCCAGCAGTTACTCGGCTAGCGGGAGTATGGTCGGGCAGTACTTC. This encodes CASSYSASGSMVGQYF.

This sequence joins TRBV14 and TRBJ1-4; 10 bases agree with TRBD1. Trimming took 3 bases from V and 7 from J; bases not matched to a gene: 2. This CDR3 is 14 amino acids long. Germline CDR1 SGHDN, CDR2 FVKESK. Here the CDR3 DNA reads TGTGCCAGCAGCCAGGACAGGGGGGCTGAAAAACTGTTTTTT. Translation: CASSQDRGAEKLFF.

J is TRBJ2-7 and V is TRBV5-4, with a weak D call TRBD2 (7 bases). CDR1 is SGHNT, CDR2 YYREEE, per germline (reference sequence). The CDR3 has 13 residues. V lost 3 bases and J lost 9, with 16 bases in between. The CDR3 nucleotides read TGTGCCAGCAGCTCGGGGGGCCGTGCCGGGCAGTACTTC. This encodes CASSSGGRAGQYF.

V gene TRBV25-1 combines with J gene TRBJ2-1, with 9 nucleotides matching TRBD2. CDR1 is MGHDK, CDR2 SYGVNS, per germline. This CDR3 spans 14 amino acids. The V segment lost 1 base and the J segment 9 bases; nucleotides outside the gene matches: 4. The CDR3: CASSELGLATEQFF. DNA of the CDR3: TGTGCCAGCAGTGAATTGGGACTAGCTACTGAGCAGTTCTTC. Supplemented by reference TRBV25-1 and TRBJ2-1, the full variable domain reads EADIYQTPRYLVIGTGKKITLECSQTMGHDKMYWYQQDPGMELHLIHYSYGVNSTEKGDLSSESTVSRIRTEHFPLTLESARPSHTSQYLCASSELGLATEQFFGPGTRLTVL.

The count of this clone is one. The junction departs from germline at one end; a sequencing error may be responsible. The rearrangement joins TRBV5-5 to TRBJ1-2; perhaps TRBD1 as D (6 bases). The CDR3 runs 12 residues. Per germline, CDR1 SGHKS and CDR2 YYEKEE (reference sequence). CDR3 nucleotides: TGTGCCAGCAGCTTGGGGCAGGGGTCCGGATCCTTC. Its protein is CASSLGQGSGSF.

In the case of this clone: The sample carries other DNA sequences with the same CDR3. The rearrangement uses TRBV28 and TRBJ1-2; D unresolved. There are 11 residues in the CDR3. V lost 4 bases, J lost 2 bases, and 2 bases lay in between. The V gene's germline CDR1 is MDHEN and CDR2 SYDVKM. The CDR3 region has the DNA TGTGCCAGCAGTTCAAACTATGGCTACACCTTC. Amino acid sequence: CASSSNYGYTF.

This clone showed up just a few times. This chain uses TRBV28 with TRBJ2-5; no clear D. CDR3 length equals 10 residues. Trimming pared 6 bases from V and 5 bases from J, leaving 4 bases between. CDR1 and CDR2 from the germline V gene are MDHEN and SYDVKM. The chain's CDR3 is CASRRETQYF. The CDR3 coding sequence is TGTGCCAGCAGGCGGGAGACCCAGTACTTC.

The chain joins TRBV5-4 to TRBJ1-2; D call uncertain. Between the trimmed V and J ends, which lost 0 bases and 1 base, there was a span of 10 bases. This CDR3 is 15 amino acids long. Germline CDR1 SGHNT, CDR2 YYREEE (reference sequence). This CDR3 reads CASSLAESNNYGYTF. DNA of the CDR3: TGTGCCAGCAGCTTGGCCGAATCTAATAACTATGGCTACACCTTC.

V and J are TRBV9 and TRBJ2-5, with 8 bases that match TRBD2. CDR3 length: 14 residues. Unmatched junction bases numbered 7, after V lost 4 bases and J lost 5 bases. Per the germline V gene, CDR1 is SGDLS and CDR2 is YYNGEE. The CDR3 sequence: CASSPGGVRETQYF. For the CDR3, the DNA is TGTGCCAGCAGCCCCGGGGGGGTCCGGGAGACCCAGTACTTC. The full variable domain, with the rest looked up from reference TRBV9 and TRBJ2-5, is DSGVTQTPKHLITATGQRVTLRCSPRSGDLSVYWYQQSLDQGLQFLIQYYNGEERAKGNILERFSAQQFPDLHSELNLSSLELGDSALYFCASSPGGVRETQYFGPGTRLLVL.

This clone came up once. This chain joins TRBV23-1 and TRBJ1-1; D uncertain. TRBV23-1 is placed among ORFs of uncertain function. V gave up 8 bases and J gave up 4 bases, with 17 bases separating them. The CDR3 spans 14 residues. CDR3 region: CASPPRVGGTEAFF. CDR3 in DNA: TGCGCCAGCCCCCCCCGTGTTGGAGGCACTGAAGCTTTCTTT.

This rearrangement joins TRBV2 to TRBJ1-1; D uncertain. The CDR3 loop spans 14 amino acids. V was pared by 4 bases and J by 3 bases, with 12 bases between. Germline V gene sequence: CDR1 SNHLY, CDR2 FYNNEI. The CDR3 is CASSANGVYTEAFF. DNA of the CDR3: TGTGCCAGCAGTGCGAACGGGGTGTACACTGAAGCTTTCTTT.

The CDR3 here is CAWRSPRGPSSNEQFF. The DNA of the CDR3 is TGTGCCTGGAGGTCACCCAGGGGGCCTTCGAGCAATGAGCAGTTCTTC. This chain uses TRBV30 with TRBJ2-1, with 8 bases that match TRBD1. The germline gives CDR1 GTSNPN, CDR2 SVGIG (reference sequence). Germline trimming cut 3 bases from V and 6 bases from J; bases unmatched to any gene: 13. This CDR3 has 16 residues.

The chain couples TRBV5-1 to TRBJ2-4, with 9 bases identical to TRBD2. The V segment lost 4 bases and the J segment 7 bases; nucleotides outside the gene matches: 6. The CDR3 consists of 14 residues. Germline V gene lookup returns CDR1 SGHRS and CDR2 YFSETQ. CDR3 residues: CASSRPAGGNIQYF. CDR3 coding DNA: TGCGCCAGCAGCCGCCCTGCGGGAGGGAACATTCAGTACTTC.

The CDR3 nucleotides are TGTGCCAGCAGTGGGTACATGTCGGGTGAGCAGTACTTC. Its translation is CASSGYMSGEQYF. V and J are TRBV2 and TRBJ2-7; no reliable D call. V lost 4 bases to trimming and J lost 7 bases, with 14 bases between them. This CDR3 comprises 13 residues. Germline V CDR1 and CDR2: SNHLY, FYNNEI.

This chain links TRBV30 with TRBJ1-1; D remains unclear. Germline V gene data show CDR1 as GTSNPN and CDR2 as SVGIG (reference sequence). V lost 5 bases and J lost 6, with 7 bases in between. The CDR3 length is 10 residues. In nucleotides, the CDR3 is TGTGCCTGGGGCCGCCCTGAAGCTTTCTTT. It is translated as CAWGRPEAFF.

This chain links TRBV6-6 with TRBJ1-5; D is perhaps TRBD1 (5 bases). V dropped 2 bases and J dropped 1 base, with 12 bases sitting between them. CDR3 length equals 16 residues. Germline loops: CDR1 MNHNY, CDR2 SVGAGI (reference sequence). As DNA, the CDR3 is TGTGCCAGCAGTTACGCCAACAGGCGAAGCAATCAGCCCCAGCATTTT. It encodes CASSYANRRSNQPQHF.

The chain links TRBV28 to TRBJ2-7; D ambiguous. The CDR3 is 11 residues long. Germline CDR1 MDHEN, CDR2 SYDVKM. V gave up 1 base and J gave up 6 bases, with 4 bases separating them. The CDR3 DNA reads TGTGCCAGCAGTTTATTCAGCGAGCAGTACTTC. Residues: CASSLFSEQYF.

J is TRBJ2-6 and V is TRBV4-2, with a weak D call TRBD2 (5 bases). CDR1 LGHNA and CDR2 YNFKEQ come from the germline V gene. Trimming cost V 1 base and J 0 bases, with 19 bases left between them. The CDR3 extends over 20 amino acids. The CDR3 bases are TGTGCCAGCAGCCAAGTCGGTGGGCGGACTGTAATCTCTGGGGCCAACGTCCTGACTTTC. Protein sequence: CASSQVGGRTVISGANVLTF.

This chain's CDR3 is CASSELAGVATDTQYF. In DNA form, the CDR3 reads TGTGCCAGCAGTGAGCTAGCGGGAGTGGCGACAGATACGCAGTATTTT. This chain uses TRBV6-1 with TRBJ2-3; 10 bases are a match to TRBD2. From germline, CDR1 is MNHNS and CDR2 SASEGT. Trimming removed 3 bases from V and 3 bases from J; junction bases left unmatched: 6. This CDR3 is built from 16 residues.

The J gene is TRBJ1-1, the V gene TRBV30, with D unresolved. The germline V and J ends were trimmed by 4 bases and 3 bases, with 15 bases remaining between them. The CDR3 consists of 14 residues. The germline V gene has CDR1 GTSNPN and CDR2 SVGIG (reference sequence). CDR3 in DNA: TGTGCCTGGACCTTCGCTCCAGGCGACACTGAAGCTTTCTTT. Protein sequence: CAWTFAPGDTEAFF.

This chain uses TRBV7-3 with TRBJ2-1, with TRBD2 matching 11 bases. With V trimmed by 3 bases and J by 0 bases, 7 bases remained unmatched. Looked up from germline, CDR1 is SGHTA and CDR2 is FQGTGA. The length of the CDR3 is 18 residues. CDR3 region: CASSLASGGPSSYNEQFF. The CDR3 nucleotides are TGTGCCAGCAGCTTGGCTAGCGGGGGGCCGAGCTCCTACAATGAGCAGTTCTTC. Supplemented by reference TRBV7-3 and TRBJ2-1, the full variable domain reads GAGVSQTPSNKVTEKGKYVELRCDPISGHTALYWYRQSLGQGPEFLIYFQGTGAADDSGLPNDRFFAVRPEGSVSTLKIQRTERGDSAVYLCASSLASGGPSSYNEQFFGPGTRLTVL.